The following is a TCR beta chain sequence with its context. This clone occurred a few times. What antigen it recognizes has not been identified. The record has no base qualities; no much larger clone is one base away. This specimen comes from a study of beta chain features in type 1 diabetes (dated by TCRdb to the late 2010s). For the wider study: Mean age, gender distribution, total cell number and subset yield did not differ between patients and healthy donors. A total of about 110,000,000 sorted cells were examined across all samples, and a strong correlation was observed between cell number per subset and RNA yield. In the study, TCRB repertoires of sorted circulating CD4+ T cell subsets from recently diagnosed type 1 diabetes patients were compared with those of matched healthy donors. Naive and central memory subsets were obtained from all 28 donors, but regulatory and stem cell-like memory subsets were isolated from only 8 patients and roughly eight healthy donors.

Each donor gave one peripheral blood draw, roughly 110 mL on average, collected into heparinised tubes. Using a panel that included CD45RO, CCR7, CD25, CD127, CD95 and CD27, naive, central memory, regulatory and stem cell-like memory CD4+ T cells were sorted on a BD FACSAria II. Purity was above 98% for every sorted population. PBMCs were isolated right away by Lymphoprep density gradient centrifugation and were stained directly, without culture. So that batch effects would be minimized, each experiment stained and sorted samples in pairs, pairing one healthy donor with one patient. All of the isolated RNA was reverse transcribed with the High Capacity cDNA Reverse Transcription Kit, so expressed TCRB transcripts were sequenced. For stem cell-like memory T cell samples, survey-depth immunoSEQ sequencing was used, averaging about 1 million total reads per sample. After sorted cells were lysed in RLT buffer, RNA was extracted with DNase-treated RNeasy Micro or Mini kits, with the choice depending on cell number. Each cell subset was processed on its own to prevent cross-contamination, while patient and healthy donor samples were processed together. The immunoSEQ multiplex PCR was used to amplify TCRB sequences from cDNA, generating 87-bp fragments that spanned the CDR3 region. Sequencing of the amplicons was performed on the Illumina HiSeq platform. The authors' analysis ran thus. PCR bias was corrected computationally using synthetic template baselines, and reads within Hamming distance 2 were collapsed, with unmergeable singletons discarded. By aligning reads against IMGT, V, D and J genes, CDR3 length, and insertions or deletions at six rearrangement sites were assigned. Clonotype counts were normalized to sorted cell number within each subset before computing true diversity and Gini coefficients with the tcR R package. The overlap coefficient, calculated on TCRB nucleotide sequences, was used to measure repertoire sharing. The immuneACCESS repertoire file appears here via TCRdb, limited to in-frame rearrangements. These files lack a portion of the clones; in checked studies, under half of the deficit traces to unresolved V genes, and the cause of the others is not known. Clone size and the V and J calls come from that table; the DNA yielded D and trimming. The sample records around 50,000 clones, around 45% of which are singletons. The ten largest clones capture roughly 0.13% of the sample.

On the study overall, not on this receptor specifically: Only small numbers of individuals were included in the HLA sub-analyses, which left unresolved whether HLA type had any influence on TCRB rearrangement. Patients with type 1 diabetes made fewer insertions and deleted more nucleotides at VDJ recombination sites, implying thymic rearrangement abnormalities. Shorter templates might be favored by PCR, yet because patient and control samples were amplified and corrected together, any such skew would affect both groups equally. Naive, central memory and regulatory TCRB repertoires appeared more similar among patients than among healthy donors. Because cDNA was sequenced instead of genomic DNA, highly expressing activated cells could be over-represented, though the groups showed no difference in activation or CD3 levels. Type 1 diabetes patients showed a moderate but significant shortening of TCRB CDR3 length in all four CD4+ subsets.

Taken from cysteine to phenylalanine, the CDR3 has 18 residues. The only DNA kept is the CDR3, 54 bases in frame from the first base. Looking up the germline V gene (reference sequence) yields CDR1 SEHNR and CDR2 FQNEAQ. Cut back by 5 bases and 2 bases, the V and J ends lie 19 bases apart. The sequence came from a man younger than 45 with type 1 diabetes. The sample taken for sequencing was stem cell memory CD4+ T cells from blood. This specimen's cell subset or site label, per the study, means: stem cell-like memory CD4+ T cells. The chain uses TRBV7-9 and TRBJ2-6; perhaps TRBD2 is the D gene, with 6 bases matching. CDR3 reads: CASSLVGGLSPGANVLTF. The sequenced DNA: TGTGCCAGCAGCCTAGTTGGAGGGCTCTCCCCTGGGGCCAACGTCCTGACTTTC. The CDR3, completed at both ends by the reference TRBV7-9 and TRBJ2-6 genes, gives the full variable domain DTGVSQNPRHKITKRGQNVTFRCDPISEHNRLYWYRQTLGQGPEFLTYFQNEAQLEKSRLLSDRFSAERPKGSFSTLEIQRTEQGDSAMYLCASSLVGGLSPGANVLTFGAGSRLTVL.